This passage covers 15 T cell receptor beta chains from one sample sequenced in a study of beta chain features in type 1 diabetes. Overall study results and limits: TCRB CDR3s from Type 1 diabetes patients were moderately but significantly shorter in all four CD4+ subsets.

Of the isolated RNA, all was reverse transcribed, and so the sequenced material was expressed TCRB transcripts. The assay was immunoSEQ multiplex PCR, and TCRdb's table has in-frame clones only and misses some. The sample yields over 150,000 clones, about 9.4% seen once. Their target antigens are unknown. Material for sequencing was central memory CD4+ T cells from blood. These receptors all come from a man aged 25-45 years with type 1 diabetes.

The V call is TRBV7-9, the J call TRBJ2-1; 7 nucleotides align to TRBD1. Germline CDR1 is SEHNR and CDR2 is FQNEAQ (reference sequence). This CDR3 has 15 residues. Germline trimming cut 7 bases from V and 8 bases from J; bases unmatched to any gene: 14. The CDR3: CASNQDRKNFDEQFF. In DNA form, the CDR3 reads TGTGCCAGCAACCAGGACAGGAAAAACTTCGATGAGCAGTTCTTC.

This clone was counted only a few times. V and J are TRBV7-9 and TRBJ2-6; weak D call: TRBD1 (5 bases). The CDR3 totals 15 residues. Per the germline V gene, CDR1 is SEHNR and CDR2 is FQNEAQ (reference sequence). The germline V and J ends were trimmed by 5 bases and 2 bases, with 10 bases remaining between them. CDR3: CASSVQGTGANVLTF. The CDR3 region has the DNA TGTGCCAGCAGCGTGCAGGGTACTGGGGCCAACGTCCTGACTTTC.

This clone was found a few times. The chain has TRBV5-4 and TRBJ2-2; weak D call: TRBD1 (6 bases). Germline V gene sequence: CDR1 SGHNT, CDR2 YYREEE (reference sequence). The CDR3 runs to 15 residues. Trimming pared 0 bases from V and 4 bases from J, leaving 10 bases between. The CDR3 DNA reads as TGTGCCAGCAGCTTGGATCCAGGGGTCACCGGGGAGCTGTTTTTT. Its protein is CASSLDPGVTGELFF.

In this sample, this clone turned up a few times. The J gene is TRBJ2-5, the V gene TRBV25-1; D is undetermined. The J call may be mistaken, given a closer DNA end match to TRBJ2-7. Germline assignment: CDR1 MGHDK and CDR2 SYGVNS. The CDR3 length is 13 residues. CDR3 in DNA: TGTGCCAGCAATGACGCCACCTCCTACGAGCAGTACTTC. This gives the protein CASNDATSYEQYF.

This clone occurred a few times. V and J are TRBV5-1 and TRBJ2-1, with 11 bases fitting TRBD2. The V gene's germline CDR1 is SGHRS and CDR2 YFSETQ. The CDR3 is 15 residues long. V lost 2 bases and J lost 5; bases outside the gene matches: 3. Here the CDR3 DNA reads TGCGCCAGCAGCTTACTAGCGGGAGACCACAATGAGCAGTTCTTC. Residues: CASSLLAGDHNEQFF.

For this clone: Other DNA sequences of this sample code for an identical CDR3. This sequence joins TRBV2 and TRBJ2-7, with 8 bases that match TRBD1. After removal of 4 bases from V and 4 bases from J, the junction contained 0 bases not matched to a gene. Germline V lookup: CDR1 SNHLY, CDR2 FYNNEI. CDR3 length: 12 residues. For the CDR3, the DNA is TGTGCCAGCAGTGGGACAGGGTACGAGCAGTACTTC. This sequence encodes CASSGTGYEQYF.

This clone was found a few times. The J gene is TRBJ2-5, the V gene TRBV5-1; perhaps TRBD2 as D (6 bases). The CDR3 is made up of 13 amino acids. Trimming cost V 7 bases and J 2 bases, with 12 bases left between them. CDR1 and CDR2 (germline): SGHRS, YFSETQ. The CDR3 reads CASGRDLQETQYF. The CDR3 bases are TGCGCCAGCGGGCGGGACTTACAAGAGACCCAGTACTTC.

This clone appeared a few times. The V gene is TRBV7-2, the J gene TRBJ2-5; perhaps TRBD2 as D (6 bases). Trimming shortened V by 3 bases and J by 5 bases, and 16 bases separated the two germline ends. Germline lookup yields CDR1 SGHTA and CDR2 FQGNSA. There are 15 residues in the CDR3. The CDR3 DNA follows: TGTGCCAGCAGCTTTGGGGGAGGAGGCGGGGAGACCCAGTACTTC. Amino acids: CASSFGGGGGETQYF.

Here the CDR3 DNA reads TGTGCCAGCAGCCCGGGGGGGCTAGCGGGCTCCTACGAGCAGTACTTC. This gives the protein CASSPGGLAGSYEQYF. The chain couples TRBV9 to TRBJ2-7, with TRBD2 matching over 8 bases. Germline CDR1 and CDR2: SGDLS and YYNGEE. The V segment lost 4 bases and the J segment 0 bases; nucleotides outside the gene matches: 9. This CDR3 region has 16 residues. Based on the CDR3 plus reference TRBV9 and TRBJ2-7, the full variable domain is DSGVTQTPKHLITATGQRVTLRCSPRSGDLSVYWYQQSLDQGLQFLIQYYNGEERAKGNILERFSAQQFPDLHSELNLSSLELGDSALYFCASSPGGLAGSYEQYFGPGTRLTVT.

This clone was counted between two and nine times. The chain is built from TRBV21-1 and TRBJ2-3; the table's D gene call, TRBD2, was not cross checked with the DNA. TRBV21-1 is given as a pseudogene. CDR3 size: 17 residues. The CDR3 sequence is CASSKEASGKLPDTQYF. The CDR3 region has the DNA TGTGCCAGCAGCAAAGAGGCTAGCGGGAAGTTGCCAGATACGCAGTATTTT.

This clone was seen only a few times. V and J are TRBV30 and TRBJ1-5; D call uncertain. The CDR3 extends over 13 amino acids. In germline, CDR1 is GTSNPN, CDR2 SVGIG (reference sequence). The V and J ends lost 0 bases and 7 bases respectively, with 10 bases between them. The DNA for the CDR3 is TGTGCCTGGAGTGTAGGCGGGGAGCAGCCCCAGCATTTT. Translating it yields CAWSVGGEQPQHF.

This clone was found a few times. This chain joins TRBV2 and TRBJ2-3, with D possibly TRBD1 on 6 matching bases. Deletions cut 6 bases from V and 4 bases from J, with 20 bases between. In germline, CDR1 is SNHLY, CDR2 FYNNEI. This CDR3 has 16 amino acids. The CDR3 DNA is TGTGCCAGCAGCCCGGACCGGGACATAGGACCAGATACGCAGTATTTT. It encodes CASSPDRDIGPDTQYF.

Comment on this clone: At one of its ends the junction is not consistent with the germline gene, which may arise from a read error. The chain recombines TRBV13 with TRBJ2-5; D perhaps matches TRBD2 (6 bases). The germline V gene encodes CDR1 PRHDT and CDR2 FYEKMQ (reference sequence). There are 12 residues in the CDR3. CDR3 DNA sequence: TGTGCCAGCAGCCCGCCTACGGGGGAGGTGCACTTC. Translating gives CASSPPTGEVHF.

This clone was detected ten times or more. The genes are TRBV5-4 and TRBJ1-5; 7 bases map to TRBD1. The CDR3 spans 14 residues. Trimming took 2 bases from V and 5 from J; bases not matched to a gene: 4. CDR1 is SGHNT and CDR2 is YYREEE in the germline V gene (reference sequence). The CDR3 nucleotides are TGTGCCAGCAGCTTAGGGGGCGTGGATCAGCCCCAGCATTTT. Its protein product is CASSLGGVDQPQHF.

V is TRBV2 and J is TRBJ2-7; D remains ambiguous. Deletions cut 2 bases from V and 5 bases from J, with 4 bases between. The germline V gene encodes CDR1 SNHLY and CDR2 FYNNEI. The CDR3 is 11 residues long. Here the CDR3 reads CASSEYHEQYF. The CDR3 nucleotides are TGTGCCAGCAGTGAATATCACGAGCAGTACTTC. The full variable domain, with the rest looked up from reference TRBV2 and TRBJ2-7, is EPEVTQTPSHQVTQMGQEVILRCVPISNHLYFYWYRQILGQKVEFLVSFYNNEISEKSEIFDDQFSVERPDGSNFTLKIRSTKLEDSAMYFCASSEYHEQYFGPGTRLTVT.